This entry concerns a single T cell receptor (beta chain). Its antigen is as yet unknown. This sample was taken from a study of cytomegalovirus exposure and HLA in healthy donors. Study-wide context: Around 78 million unique TCRs, all from HLA-typed donors, were included in an early release of the data.

The PCR used 60 Vbeta and 13 Jbeta primers. Sequenced by immunoSEQ multiplex PCR; TCRdb stores in-frame clones only, minus some. The sample consists of roughly 130,000 clones, about four fifths of them appearing once. Study results and limitations: Presence/absence results assume similar sequencing depth per donor, which may not hold.

The germline CDR1 and CDR2 sequences are SGHTA and FQGTGA. The length of the CDR3 is 13 residues. V was shortened by 1 base and J by 8 bases, with 9 bases between the two germline ends. Sequenced: PBMCs. The gene calls are TRBV7-3 and TRBJ2-1; D is unresolved. This receptor was taken from a man aged 18 to 35 in good health and CMV-seronegative. The CDR3 DNA is TGTGCCAGCAGCTTAAACCCGCGCGATGAGCAGTTCTTC. Protein: CASSLNPRDEQFF.